This TCR beta chain was profiled in a study of blood T cells in healthy people across ages. This CDR3 has 15 amino acids. Trimming removed 3 bases from V and 3 bases from J; junction bases left unmatched: 5. CDR1 is SGDLS, CDR2 YYNGEE, per germline. Primers used in a second PCR of about 7 to 11 cycles were a sample-barcoded 5' primer and a J-beta primer mix. TCRdb reanalysed the 5' RACE reads using MiXCR and keeps one entry per CDR3 protein. The repertoire includes some 710,000 distinct CDR3 sequences, 22% of them detected once, and about 22% sits in the top ten. The receptor's source is a man aged 70 or older in good health. The specimen sequenced was blood. This rearrangement joins TRBV9 to TRBJ1-4, with TRBD1 identical over 7 bases. DNA of the CDR3: TGTGCCAGCAGCGCCAGGACAGGTTCTAATGAAAAACTGTTTTTT. Translated, it gives CASSARTGSNEKLFF.